This T cell receptor (beta chain) emerged from a study of cytomegalovirus exposure and HLA in healthy donors. Whole-study findings and limits: The study designated 150 to 200 TCR beta chains cytomegalovirus-associated. TCR clusters originating in the first cohort tended to co-occur in the 120 validation repertoires, according to a later analysis.

On this clone itself: Its cognate antigen is unknown.

The donors were part of the roughly 120-subject validation cohort, which stood apart from the 666-subject first cohort. The data were produced by immunoSEQ multiplex PCR, yet TCRdb's version contains in-frame clones alone and is incomplete. Among fewer than 250,000 clones listed, around 87% were seen once. CDR1 is SEHNR and CDR2 is FQNEAQ in the germline V gene (reference sequence). With V trimmed by 1 base and J by 4 bases, 3 bases remained unmatched. The CDR3 has 14 residues. The source material was PBMCs. The chain has TRBV7-9 and TRBJ1-2, with 7 bases fitting TRBD1. The TCR comes from a woman younger than 35 in good health and CMV-seropositive. The DNA for the CDR3 is TGTGCCAGCAGCTTAGGGGACAGCCTCTATGGCTACACCTTC. Translated, it gives CASSLGDSLYGYTF.